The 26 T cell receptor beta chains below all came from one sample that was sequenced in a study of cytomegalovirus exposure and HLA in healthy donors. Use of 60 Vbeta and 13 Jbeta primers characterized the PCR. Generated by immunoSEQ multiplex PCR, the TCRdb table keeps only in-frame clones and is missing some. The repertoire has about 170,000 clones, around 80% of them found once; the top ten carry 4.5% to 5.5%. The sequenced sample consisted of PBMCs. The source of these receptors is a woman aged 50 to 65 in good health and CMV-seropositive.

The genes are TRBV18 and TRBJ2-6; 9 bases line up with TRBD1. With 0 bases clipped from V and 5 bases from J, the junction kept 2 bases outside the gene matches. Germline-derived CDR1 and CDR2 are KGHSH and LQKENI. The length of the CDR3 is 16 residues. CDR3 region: CASSPPGTGRANVLTF. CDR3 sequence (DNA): TGTGCCAGCTCACCACCCGGGACAGGGCGGGCCAACGTCCTGACTTTC.

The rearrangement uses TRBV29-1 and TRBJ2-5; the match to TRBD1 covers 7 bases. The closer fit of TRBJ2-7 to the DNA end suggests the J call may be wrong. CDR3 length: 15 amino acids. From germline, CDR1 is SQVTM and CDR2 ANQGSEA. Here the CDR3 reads CSVESPTGNSYEQYF. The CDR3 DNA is TGCAGCGTTGAATCGCCGACAGGGAACTCCTACGAGCAGTACTTC.

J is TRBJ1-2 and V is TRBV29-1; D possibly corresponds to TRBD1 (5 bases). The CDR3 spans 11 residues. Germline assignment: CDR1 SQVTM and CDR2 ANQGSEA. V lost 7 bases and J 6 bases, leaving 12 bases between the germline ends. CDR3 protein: CSAREGDGYTF. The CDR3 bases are TGCAGCGCCAGGGAAGGCGATGGCTACACCTTC.

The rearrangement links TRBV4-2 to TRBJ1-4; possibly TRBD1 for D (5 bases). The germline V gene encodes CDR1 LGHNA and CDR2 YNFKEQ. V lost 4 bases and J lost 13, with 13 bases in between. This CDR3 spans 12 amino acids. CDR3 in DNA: TGTGCCAGCAGCCGCGCGGGGGACCGACTGTTTTTT. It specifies CASSRAGDRLFF.

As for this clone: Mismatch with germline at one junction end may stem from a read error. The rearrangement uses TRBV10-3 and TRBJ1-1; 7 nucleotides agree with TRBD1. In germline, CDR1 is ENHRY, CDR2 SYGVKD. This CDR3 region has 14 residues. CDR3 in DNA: TGTGCCATCAGTTCCGGGACAGCGAACACTGAAGTTTTCTTT. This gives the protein CAISSGTANTEVFF.

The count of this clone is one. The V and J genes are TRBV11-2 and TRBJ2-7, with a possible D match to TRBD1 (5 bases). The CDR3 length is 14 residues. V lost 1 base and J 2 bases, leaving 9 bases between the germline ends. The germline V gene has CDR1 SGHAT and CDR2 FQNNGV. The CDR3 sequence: CASSLGPGTYEQYF. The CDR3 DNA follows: TGTGCCAGCAGCTTAGGTCCAGGGACCTACGAGCAGTACTTC.

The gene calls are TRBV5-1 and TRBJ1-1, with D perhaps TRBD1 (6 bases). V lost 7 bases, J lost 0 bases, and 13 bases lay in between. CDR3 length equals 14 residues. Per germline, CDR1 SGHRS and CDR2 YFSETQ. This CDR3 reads CASGLGGVNTEAFF. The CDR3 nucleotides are TGCGCCAGCGGCCTTGGGGGCGTGAACACTGAAGCTTTCTTT.

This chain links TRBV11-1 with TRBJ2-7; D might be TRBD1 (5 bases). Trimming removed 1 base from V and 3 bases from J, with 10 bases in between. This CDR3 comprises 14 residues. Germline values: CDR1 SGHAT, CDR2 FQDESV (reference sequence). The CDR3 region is CASSLGGSDYEQYF. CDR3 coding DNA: TGTGCCAGCAGCTTAGGGGGCAGCGACTACGAGCAGTACTTC.

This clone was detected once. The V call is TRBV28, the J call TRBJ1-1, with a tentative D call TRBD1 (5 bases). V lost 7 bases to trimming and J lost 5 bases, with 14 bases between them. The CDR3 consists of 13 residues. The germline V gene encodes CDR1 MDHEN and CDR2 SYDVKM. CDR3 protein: CASNGGVRTEAFF. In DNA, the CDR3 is TGTGCCAGCAATGGAGGGGTGCGAACTGAAGCTTTCTTT.

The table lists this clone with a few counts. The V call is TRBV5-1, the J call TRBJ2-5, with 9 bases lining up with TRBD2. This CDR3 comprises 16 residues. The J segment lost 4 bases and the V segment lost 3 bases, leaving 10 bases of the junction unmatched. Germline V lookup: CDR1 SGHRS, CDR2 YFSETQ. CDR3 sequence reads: CASSSSGTPWRETQYF. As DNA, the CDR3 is TGCGCCAGCAGCTCTAGCGGGACCCCATGGCGAGAGACCCAGTACTTC.

The CDR3 here is CSVPRGGRGQFF. The CDR3 DNA reads as TGCAGCGTCCCAAGGGGCGGAAGGGGGCAGTTCTTC. The chain carries TRBV29-1 and TRBJ2-1; TRBD1 is a possible D gene (5 bases). Germline values: CDR1 SQVTM, CDR2 ANQGSEA. This CDR3 spans 12 amino acids. V was cut by 6 bases and J by 12 bases, with 18 bases left in between.

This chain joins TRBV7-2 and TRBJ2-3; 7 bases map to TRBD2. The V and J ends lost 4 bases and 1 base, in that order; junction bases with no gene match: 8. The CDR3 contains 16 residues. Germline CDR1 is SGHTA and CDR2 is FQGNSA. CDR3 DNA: TGTGCCAGCAGCTCTCCGGGTCGGGGGGGCACAGATACGCAGTATTTT. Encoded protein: CASSSPGRGGTDTQYF.

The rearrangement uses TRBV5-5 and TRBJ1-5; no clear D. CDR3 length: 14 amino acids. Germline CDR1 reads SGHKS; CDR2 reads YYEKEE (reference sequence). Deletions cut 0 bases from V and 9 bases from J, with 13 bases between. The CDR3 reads CASSLGGGRTPQHF. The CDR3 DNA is TGTGCCAGCAGCTTGGGCGGCGGCAGAACGCCCCAGCATTTT.

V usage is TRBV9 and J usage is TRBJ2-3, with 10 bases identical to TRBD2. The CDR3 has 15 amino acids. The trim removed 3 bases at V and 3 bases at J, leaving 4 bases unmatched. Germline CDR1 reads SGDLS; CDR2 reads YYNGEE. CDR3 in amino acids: CASSGGAGGTDTQYF. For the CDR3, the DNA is TGTGCCAGCAGCGGAGGAGCGGGAGGGACAGATACGCAGTATTTT.

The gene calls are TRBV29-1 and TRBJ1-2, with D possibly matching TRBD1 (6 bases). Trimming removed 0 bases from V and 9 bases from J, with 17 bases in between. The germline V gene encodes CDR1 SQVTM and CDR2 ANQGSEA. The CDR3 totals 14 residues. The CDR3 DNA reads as TGCAGCGTTGAAGATCAAGGAGGGGGGGTGAGCTACACCTTC. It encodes CSVEDQGGGVSYTF.

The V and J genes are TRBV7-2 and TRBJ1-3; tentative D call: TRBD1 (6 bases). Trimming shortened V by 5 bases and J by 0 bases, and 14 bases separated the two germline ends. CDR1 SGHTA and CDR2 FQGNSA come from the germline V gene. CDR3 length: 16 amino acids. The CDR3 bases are TGTGCCAGCAGCCCGAGACAGGCCCGCTCTGGAAACACCATATATTTT. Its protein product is CASSPRQARSGNTIYF.

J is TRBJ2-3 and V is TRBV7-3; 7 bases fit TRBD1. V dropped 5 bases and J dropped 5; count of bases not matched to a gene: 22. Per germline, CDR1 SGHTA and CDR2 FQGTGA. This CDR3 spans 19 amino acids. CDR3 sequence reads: CASSPHLSGTGVGLDTQYF. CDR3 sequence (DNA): TGTGCCAGCAGCCCTCACCTTTCCGGTACAGGGGTTGGCCTAGATACGCAGTATTTT.

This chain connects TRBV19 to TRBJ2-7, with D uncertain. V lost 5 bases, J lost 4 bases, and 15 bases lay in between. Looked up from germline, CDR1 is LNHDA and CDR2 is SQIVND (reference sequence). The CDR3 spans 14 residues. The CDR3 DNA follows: TGTGCCAGTAGTGTGACCGCGGCGGTGTACGAGCAGTACTTC. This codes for CASSVTAAVYEQYF.

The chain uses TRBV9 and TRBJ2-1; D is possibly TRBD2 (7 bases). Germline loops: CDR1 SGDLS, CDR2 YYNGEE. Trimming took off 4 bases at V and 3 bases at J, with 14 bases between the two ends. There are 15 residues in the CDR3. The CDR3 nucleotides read TGTGCCAGCAGCTTTGGGGGGGCTAGCTACAATGAGCAGTTCTTC. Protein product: CASSFGGASYNEQFF.

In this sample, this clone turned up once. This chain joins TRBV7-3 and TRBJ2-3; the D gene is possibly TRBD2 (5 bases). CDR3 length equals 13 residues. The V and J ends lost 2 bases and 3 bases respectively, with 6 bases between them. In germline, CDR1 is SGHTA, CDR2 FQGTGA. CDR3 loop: CASSLEGTDTQYF. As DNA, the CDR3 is TGTGCCAGCAGCTTAGAGGGAACAGATACGCAGTATTTT.

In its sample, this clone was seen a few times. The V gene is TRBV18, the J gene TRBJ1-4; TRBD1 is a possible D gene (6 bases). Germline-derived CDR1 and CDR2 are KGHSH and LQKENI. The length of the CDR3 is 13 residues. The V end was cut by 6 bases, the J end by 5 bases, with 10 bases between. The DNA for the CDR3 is TGTGCCAGCTCGGAGAGGGGGAATGAAAAACTGTTTTTT. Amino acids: CASSERGNEKLFF.

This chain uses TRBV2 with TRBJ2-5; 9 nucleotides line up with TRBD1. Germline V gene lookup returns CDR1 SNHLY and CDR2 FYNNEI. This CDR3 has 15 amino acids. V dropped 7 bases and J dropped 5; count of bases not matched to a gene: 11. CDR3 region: CASTGDRVRRETQYF. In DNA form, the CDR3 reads TGTGCCAGCACGGGGGACAGGGTACGGCGGGAGACCCAGTACTTC.

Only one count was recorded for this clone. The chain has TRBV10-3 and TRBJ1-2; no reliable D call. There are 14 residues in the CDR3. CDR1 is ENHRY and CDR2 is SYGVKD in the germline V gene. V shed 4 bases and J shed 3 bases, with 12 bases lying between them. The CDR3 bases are TGTGCCATCAGTGGTCGGGGAATGGACTATGGCTACACCTTC. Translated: CAISGRGMDYGYTF.

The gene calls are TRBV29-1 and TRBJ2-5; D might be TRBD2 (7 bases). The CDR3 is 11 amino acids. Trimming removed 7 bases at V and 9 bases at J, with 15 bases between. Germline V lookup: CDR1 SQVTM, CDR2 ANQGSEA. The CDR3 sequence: CSGGEGEAQYF. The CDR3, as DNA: TGCAGCGGGGGGGAGGGGGAGGCCCAGTACTTC.

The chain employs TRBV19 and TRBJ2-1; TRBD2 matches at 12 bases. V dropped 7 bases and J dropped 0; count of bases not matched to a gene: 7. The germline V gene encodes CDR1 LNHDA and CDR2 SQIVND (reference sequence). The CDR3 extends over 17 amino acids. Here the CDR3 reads CASKGLAGGSSYNEQFF. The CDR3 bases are TGTGCCAGTAAAGGCCTAGCGGGGGGGAGCTCCTACAATGAGCAGTTCTTC.

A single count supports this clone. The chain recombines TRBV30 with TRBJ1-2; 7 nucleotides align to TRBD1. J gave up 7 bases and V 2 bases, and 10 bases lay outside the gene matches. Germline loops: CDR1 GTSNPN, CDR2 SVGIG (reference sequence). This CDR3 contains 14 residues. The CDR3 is CAWSTSQGQSGYTF. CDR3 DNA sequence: TGTGCCTGGAGTACCTCACAGGGACAGTCTGGCTACACCTTC.